One sample yielded the 2 T cell receptor beta chains listed below, sequenced in a study of T cells after yellow fever vaccination. MiXCR, run by TCRdb on the 5' RACE reads, gives a single entry per CDR3 protein. The data show more than 200,000 distinct CDR3 sequences, 3.6% seen once. The sample in question was PBMCs, obtained 15 days after the yellow fever booster vaccination. These receptors originate from a man aged 18 to 30 who received the YFV17D yellow fever vaccine.

This clonotype was detected ten times or more. V usage is TRBV5-1 and J usage is TRBJ1-1, with 12 bases fitting TRBD1. The CDR3 length is 17 residues. The germline gives CDR1 SGHRS, CDR2 YFSETQ. The V segment lost 4 bases and the J segment 2 bases; nucleotides outside the gene matches: 9. The CDR3, as DNA: TGCGCCAGCAGCCGTGGGACAGGGGGCGACTTCAACACTGAAGCTTTCTTT. It translates to CASSRGTGGDFNTEAFF.

This chain links TRBV6-5 with TRBJ2-2, with 9 bases identical to TRBD1. This CDR3 is 16 amino acids long. Per germline, CDR1 MNHEY and CDR2 SVGAGI. The ends lost 9 bases at V and 1 base at J; junction bases unmatched: 9. CDR3: CASYSQGAGNTGELFF. The DNA for the CDR3 is TGTGCCAGTTACTCACAGGGGGCAGGGAACACCGGGGAGCTGTTTTTT.